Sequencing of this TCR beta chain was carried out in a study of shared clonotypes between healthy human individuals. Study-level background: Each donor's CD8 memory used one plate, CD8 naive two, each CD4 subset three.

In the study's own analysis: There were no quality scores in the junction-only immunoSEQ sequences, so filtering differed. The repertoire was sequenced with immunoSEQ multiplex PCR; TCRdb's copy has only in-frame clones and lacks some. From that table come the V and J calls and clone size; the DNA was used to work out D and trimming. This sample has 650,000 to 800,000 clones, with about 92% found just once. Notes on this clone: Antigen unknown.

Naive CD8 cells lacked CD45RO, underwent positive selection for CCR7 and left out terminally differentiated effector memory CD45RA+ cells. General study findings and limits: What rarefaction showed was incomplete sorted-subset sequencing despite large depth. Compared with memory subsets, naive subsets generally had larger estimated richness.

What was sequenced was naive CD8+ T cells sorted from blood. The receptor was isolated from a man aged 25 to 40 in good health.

CDR3 nucleotides: TGTGCCACCAGCAGAGATAAACTAAGCTCCTACAATGAGCAGTTCTTC. It yields the protein CATSRDKLSSYNEQFF. The rearrangement uses TRBV15 and TRBJ2-1; D unclear. The germline V gene encodes CDR1 LNHNV and CDR2 YYDKDF (reference sequence). The CDR3 has 16 amino acids. V was clipped by 0 bases and J by 0 bases, with 9 bases between them.